One sample yielded the 16 T cell receptor beta chains listed below, sequenced in a study of beta chain features in type 1 diabetes. The study, taken as a whole, reports: In all four CD4+ subsets, TCRB CDR3 length was significantly, moderately reduced in type 1 diabetes.

All of the isolated RNA was reverse transcribed, so expressed TCRB transcripts were sequenced. Here immunoSEQ multiplex PCR was the method, and the copy in TCRdb shows in-frame clones only, minus some. The data contain over 300,000 clones, about a tenth of them singletons. Antigens for these TCRs are unknown. Sequencing was done on a sample of central memory CD4+ T cells from blood. Receptors originate from a man aged 30 to 39 with type 1 diabetes.

This chain links TRBV6-6 with TRBJ1-5; D is unresolved. From germline, CDR1 is MNHNY and CDR2 SVGAGI (reference sequence). The CDR3 runs to 13 residues. Trimming took off 4 bases at V and 5 bases at J, with 9 bases between the two ends. The CDR3 DNA is TGTGCCAGCAGTTGGGATCCGTATCAGCCCCAGCATTTT. Protein product: CASSWDPYQPQHF.

This clone was observed a few times. This chain uses TRBV7-2 with TRBJ2-2; D uncertain. The V end lost 7 bases, the J end lost 7 bases, and 10 bases lay between the germline ends. CDR1 and CDR2 from the germline V gene are SGHTA and FQGNSA. This CDR3 comprises 12 residues. This CDR3 is CASTVDVGELFF. In DNA form, the CDR3 reads TGTGCCAGCACCGTTGATGTCGGGGAGCTGTTTTTT.

The J gene is TRBJ2-7, the V gene TRBV11-2; perhaps D is TRBD1 or TRBD2 (6 bases each). Germline V lookup: CDR1 SGHAT, CDR2 FQNNGV. The CDR3 consists of 15 residues. V was shortened by 3 bases and J by 7 bases, with 19 bases between the two germline ends. The CDR3 protein is CASSFGTSRGGEQYF. CDR3 nucleotides: TGTGCCAGCAGCTTTGGGACATCCCGCGGAGGGGAGCAGTACTTC.

This clone was counted a few times. The chain combines TRBV29-1 with TRBJ2-7; D might be TRBD1 (5 bases). The CDR3 length is 15 residues. Trimming shortened V by 1 base and J by 0 bases, and 13 bases separated the two germline ends. Germline V gene lookup returns CDR1 SQVTM and CDR2 ANQGSEA. The CDR3 nucleotides read TGCAGCGTTGAAGTTGGTGGGGCAAACTCCTACGAGCAGTACTTC. Encoded protein: CSVEVGGANSYEQYF.

The V and J genes are TRBV27 and TRBJ1-6; tentatively, D is TRBD1 (5 bases). CDR3 length: 14 amino acids. Germline loops: CDR1 MNHEY, CDR2 SMNVEV (reference sequence). V was pared by 4 bases and J by 8 bases, with 12 bases between. DNA for the CDR3: TGTGCCAGCAGTTACGGGGGGTTTGATTCACCCCTCCACTTT. It encodes CASSYGGFDSPLHF.

This clone has ten or more counts. The chain employs TRBV5-4 and TRBJ2-5; possibly TRBD1 for D (6 bases). V lost 0 bases and J 4 bases, leaving 10 bases between the germline ends. Germline V gives CDR1 SGHNT, CDR2 YYREEE (reference sequence). The CDR3 extends over 14 amino acids. The CDR3: CASSLETGAETQYF. The DNA for the CDR3 is TGTGCCAGCAGCTTGGAGACAGGTGCAGAGACCCAGTACTTC.

This clone was found a few times. The J gene is TRBJ2-5, the V gene TRBV19, with a weak D call TRBD1 (6 bases). Germline CDR1 is LNHDA and CDR2 is SQIVND (reference sequence). V lost 6 bases and J lost 5, with 19 bases in between. The CDR3 runs 15 residues. The CDR3, as DNA: TGTGCCAGTAGCCAAAACAGGGTTTTGGGGGAGACCCAGTACTTC. Translation gives CASSQNRVLGETQYF. The full variable domain, in which reference TRBV19 and TRBJ2-5 provide the parts outside the CDR3, is DGGITQSPKYLFRKEGQNVTLSCEQNLNHDAMYWYRQDPGQGLRLIYYSQIVNDFQKGDIAEGYSVSREKKESFPLTVTSAQKNPTAFYLCASSQNRVLGETQYFGPGTRLLVL.

Only a few counts were recorded for this clone. The V and J genes are TRBV18 and TRBJ2-5; weak D call: TRBD1 (6 bases). Germline CDR1 is KGHSH and CDR2 is LQKENI. The CDR3 loop spans 15 amino acids. Trimming removed 2 bases at V and 2 bases at J, with 12 bases between. CDR3 in amino acids: CASSPVWGPQETQYF. The CDR3 region has the DNA TGTGCCAGCTCACCAGTTTGGGGGCCGCAAGAGACCCAGTACTTC.

This clone showed up just a few times. The rearrangement uses TRBV4-1 and TRBJ2-3; the D gene is possibly TRBD2 (5 bases). There are 16 residues in the CDR3. Trimming left V 0 bases short and J 3 bases short, with 13 bases between. The germline V gene encodes CDR1 MGHRA and CDR2 YSYEKL. In nucleotides, the CDR3 is TGCGCCAGCAGCCAAGACCGGGGAGTTCGGACAGATACGCAGTATTTT. This codes for CASSQDRGVRTDTQYF.

This rearrangement joins TRBV9 to TRBJ2-1, with D uncertain. This CDR3 spans 15 amino acids. Germline V gene sequence: CDR1 SGDLS, CDR2 YYNGEE. Trimming pared 0 bases from V and 4 bases from J, leaving 11 bases between. In DNA, the CDR3 is TGTGCCAGCAGCGTAGGAGACTCCGGATACAATGAGCAGTTCTTC. Protein: CASSVGDSGYNEQFF.

This clone was observed a handful of times. V is TRBV27 and J is TRBJ2-4; TRBD1 is a possible D gene (8 bases). Germline V CDR1 and CDR2: MNHEY, SMNVEV (reference sequence). The germline V and J ends were trimmed by 2 bases and 8 bases, with 19 bases remaining between them. The CDR3 spans 16 residues. CDR3 sequence: CASSLGPRTGRDIQYF. DNA for the CDR3: TGTGCCAGCAGTTTAGGCCCGAGGACAGGGAGGGACATTCAGTACTTC.

This clone was observed a few times. The V and J genes are TRBV7-9 and TRBJ1-1; a weak D match, TRBD1 (5 bases). V was shortened by 0 bases and J by 5 bases, with 10 bases between the two germline ends. CDR1 and CDR2 from the germline V gene are SEHNR and FQNEAQ (reference sequence). The CDR3 covers 14 residues. The CDR3 DNA sequence: TGTGCCAGCAGCTTAGCGGGGGGAGAAACTGAAGCTTTCTTT. Protein: CASSLAGGETEAFF.

Only a few counts were recorded for this clone. The chain has TRBV6-5 and TRBJ2-2, with TRBD1 identical over 8 bases. Losses at the gene ends were 4 bases for V and 7 bases for J; bases not matched to a gene: 8. Germline loops: CDR1 MNHEY, CDR2 SVGAGI. CDR3 length: 15 residues. The CDR3 region is CASSSPGQGGGELFF. The CDR3, as DNA: TGTGCCAGCAGTTCCCCCGGACAGGGCGGCGGGGAGCTGTTTTTT.

This clone was counted at least ten times. J is TRBJ1-6 and V is TRBV10-3, with D unresolved. In germline, CDR1 is ENHRY, CDR2 SYGVKD. Trimming removed 5 bases at V and 5 bases at J, with 10 bases between. There are 14 residues in the CDR3. The CDR3 here is CAISPSTDNSPLHF. The CDR3 region has the DNA TGTGCCATCAGTCCCTCGACGGATAATTCACCCCTCCACTTT.

This chain joins TRBV7-2 and TRBJ2-7, with 7 bases aligning to TRBD2. CDR1 SGHTA and CDR2 FQGNSA come from the germline V gene. The CDR3 runs 14 residues. V trimming: 5 bases; J trimming: 3 bases; junction bases outside the gene matches: 7. The CDR3: CASSPGLVVYEQYF. The CDR3 coding sequence is TGTGCCAGCAGCCCCGGACTAGTGGTCTACGAGCAGTACTTC. Variable domain in full (rest from reference TRBV7-2 and TRBJ2-7): GAGVSQSPSNKVTEKGKDVELRCDPISGHTALYWYRQSLGQGLEFLIYFQGNSAPDKSGLPSDRFSAERTGGSVSTLTIQRTQQEDSAVYLCASSPGLVVYEQYFGPGTRLTVT.

This clone was recorded a few times. The chain is built from TRBV7-6 and TRBJ2-3; 9 nucleotides match TRBD2. The CDR3 runs to 14 residues. After removal of 5 bases from V and 1 base from J, the junction contained 1 base not matched to a gene. Germline V lookup: CDR1 SGHVS, CDR2 FNYEAQ. Written as DNA, the CDR3 is TGTGCCAGCAGCCAGCGGGGGGGCACAGATACGCAGTATTTT. Protein product: CASSQRGGTDTQYF.